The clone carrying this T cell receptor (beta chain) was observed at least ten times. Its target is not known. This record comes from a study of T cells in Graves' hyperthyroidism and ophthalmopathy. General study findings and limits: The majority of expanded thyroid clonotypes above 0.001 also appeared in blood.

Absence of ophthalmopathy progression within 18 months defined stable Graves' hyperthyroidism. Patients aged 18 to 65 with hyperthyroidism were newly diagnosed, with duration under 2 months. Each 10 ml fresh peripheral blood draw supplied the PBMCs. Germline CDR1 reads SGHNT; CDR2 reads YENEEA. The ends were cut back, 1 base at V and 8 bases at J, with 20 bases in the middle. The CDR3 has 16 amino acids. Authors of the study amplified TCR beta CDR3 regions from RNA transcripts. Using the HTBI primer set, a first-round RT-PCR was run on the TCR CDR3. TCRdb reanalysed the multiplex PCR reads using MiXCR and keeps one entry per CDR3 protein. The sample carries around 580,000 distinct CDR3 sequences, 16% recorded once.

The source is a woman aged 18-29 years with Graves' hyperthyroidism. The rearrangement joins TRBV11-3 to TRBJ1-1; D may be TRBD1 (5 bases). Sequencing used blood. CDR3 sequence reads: CASSLGTTTRGEEAFF. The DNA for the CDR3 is TGTGCCAGCAGCTTAGGGACCACCACTCGGGGGGAAGAAGCTTTCTTT.